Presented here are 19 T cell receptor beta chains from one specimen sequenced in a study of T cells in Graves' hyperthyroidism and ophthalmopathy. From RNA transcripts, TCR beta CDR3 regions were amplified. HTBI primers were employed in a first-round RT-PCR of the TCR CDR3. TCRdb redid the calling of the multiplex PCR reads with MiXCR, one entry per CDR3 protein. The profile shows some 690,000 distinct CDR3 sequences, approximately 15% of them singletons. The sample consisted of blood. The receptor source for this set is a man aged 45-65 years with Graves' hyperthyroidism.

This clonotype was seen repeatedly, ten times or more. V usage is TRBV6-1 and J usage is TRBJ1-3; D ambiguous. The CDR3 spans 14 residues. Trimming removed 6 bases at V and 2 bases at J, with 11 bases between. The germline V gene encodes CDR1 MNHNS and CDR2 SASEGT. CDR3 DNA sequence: TGTGCCAGCAGCTTTAGAGCAACTGGAAACACCATATATTTT. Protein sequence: CASSFRATGNTIYF.

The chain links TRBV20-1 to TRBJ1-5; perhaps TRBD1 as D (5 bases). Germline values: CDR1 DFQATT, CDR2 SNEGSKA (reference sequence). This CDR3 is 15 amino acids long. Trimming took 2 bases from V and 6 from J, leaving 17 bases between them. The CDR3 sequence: CSARRSGTSGQPQHF. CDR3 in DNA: TGCAGTGCTAGAAGATCCGGGACTTCGGGTCAGCCCCAGCATTTT.

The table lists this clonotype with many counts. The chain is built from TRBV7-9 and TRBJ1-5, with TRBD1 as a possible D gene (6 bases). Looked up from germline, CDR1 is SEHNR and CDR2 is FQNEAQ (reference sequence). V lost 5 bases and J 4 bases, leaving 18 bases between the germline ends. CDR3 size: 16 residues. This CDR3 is CASSPIKGGPNQPQHF. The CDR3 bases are TGTGCCAGCAGCCCTATAAAGGGGGGCCCTAATCAGCCCCAGCATTTT.

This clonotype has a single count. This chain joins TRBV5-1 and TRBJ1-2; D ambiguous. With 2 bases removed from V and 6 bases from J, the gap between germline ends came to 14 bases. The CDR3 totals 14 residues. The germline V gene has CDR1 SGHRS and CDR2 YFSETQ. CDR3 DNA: TGCGCCAGCAGCTTAACGCCCCTAACCAATGGCTACACCTTC. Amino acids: CASSLTPLTNGYTF.

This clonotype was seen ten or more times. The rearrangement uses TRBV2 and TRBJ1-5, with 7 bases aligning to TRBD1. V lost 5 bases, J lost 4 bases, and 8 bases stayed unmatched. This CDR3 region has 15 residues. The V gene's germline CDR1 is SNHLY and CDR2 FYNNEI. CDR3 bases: TGTGCCAGCAGTCAAAGTCGACAGGGAAATCAGCCCCAGCATTTT. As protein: CASSQSRQGNQPQHF.

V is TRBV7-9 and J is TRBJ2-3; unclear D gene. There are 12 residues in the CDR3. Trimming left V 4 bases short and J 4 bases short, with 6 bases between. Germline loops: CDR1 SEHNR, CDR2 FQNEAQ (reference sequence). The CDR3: CASSSHPDTQYF. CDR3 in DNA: TGTGCCAGCAGCTCCCACCCAGATACGCAGTATTTT.

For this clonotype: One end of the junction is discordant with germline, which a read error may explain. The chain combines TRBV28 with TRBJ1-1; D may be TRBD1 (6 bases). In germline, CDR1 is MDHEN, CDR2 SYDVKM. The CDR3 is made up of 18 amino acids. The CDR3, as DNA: TGTGCCAGCGGTTTCCCCCCCGGGACACCCTTTCCGAACACTGAAGCTTTCTTT. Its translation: CASGFPPGTPFPNTEAFF.

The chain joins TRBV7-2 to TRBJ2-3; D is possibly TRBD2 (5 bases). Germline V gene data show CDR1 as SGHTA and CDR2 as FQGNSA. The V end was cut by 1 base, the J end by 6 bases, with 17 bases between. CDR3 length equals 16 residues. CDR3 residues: CASSLEWTAVRDTQYF. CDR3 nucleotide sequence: TGTGCCAGCAGCTTAGAATGGACTGCAGTCCGTGATACGCAGTATTTT.

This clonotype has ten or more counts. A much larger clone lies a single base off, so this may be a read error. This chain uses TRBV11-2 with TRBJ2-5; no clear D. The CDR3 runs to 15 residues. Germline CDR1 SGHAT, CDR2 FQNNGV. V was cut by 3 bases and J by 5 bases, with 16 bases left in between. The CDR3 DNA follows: TGTGCCAGCAGCTTCGATGGGGTGAAATGGGAGACCCAGTACTTC. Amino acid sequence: CASSFDGVKWETQYF.

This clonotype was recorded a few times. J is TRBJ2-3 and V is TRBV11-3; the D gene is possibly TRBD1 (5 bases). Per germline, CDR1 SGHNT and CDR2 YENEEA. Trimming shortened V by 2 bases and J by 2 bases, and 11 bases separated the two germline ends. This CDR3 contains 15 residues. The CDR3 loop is CASSLSQGITDTQYF. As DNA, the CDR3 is TGTGCCAGCAGCTTATCTCAGGGAATCACAGATACGCAGTATTTT.

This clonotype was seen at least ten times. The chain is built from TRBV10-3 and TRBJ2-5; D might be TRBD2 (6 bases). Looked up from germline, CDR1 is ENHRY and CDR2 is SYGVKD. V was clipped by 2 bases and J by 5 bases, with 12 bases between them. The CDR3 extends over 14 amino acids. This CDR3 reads CAISETLAWETQYF. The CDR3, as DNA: TGTGCCATCAGTGAGACACTAGCTTGGGAGACCCAGTACTTC.

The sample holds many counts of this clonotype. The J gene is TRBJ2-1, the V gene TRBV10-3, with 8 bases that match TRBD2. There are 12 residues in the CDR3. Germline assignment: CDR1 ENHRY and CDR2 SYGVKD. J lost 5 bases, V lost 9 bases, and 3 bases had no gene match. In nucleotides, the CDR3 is TGTGCCATGCGACTAGCGAACAATGAGCAGTTCTTC. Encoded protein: CAMRLANNEQFF.

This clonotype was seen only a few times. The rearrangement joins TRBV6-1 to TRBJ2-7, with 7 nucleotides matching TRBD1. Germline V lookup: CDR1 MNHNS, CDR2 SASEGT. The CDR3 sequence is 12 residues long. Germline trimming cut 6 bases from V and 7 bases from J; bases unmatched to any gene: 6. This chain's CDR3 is CASRRPGGEQYF. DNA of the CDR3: TGTGCCAGCAGACGGCCAGGGGGAGAGCAGTACTTC.

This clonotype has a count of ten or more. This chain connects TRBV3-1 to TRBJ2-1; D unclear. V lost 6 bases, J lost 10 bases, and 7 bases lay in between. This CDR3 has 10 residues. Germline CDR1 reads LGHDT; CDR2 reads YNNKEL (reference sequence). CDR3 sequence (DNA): TGTGCCAGCAGGGGTCAAGAGCAGTTCTTC. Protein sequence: CASRGQEQFF.

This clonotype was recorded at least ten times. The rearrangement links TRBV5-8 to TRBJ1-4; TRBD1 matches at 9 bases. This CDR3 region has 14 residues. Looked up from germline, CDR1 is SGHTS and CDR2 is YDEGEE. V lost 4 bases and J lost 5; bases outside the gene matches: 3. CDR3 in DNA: TGTGCCAGCAGCCTGACAGGGGGAAATGAAAAACTGTTTTTT. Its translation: CASSLTGGNEKLFF.

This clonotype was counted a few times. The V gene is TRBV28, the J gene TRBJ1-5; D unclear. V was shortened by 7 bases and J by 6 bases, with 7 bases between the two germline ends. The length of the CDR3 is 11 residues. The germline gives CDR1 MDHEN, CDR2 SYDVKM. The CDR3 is CASKRSQPQHF. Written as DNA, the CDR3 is TGTGCCAGCAAACGGAGTCAGCCCCAGCATTTT.

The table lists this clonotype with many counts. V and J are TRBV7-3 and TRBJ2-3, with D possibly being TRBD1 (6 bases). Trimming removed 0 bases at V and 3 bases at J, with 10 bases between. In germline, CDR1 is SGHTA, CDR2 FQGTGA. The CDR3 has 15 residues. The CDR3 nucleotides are TGTGCCAGCAGCTTAACAGGGGGTTGGACAGATACGCAGTATTTT. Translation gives CASSLTGGWTDTQYF. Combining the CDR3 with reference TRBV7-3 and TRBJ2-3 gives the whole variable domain GAGVSQTPSNKVTEKGKYVELRCDPISGHTALYWYRQSLGQGPEFLIYFQGTGAADDSGLPNDRFFAVRPEGSVSTLKIQRTERGDSAVYLCASSLTGGWTDTQYFGPGTRLTVL.

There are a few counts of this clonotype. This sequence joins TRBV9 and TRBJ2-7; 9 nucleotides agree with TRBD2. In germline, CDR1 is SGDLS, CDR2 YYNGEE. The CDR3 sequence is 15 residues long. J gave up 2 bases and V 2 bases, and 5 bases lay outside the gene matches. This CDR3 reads CASSVSGGRAYEQYF. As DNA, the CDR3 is TGTGCCAGCAGCGTTAGCGGGGGAAGAGCCTACGAGCAGTACTTC.

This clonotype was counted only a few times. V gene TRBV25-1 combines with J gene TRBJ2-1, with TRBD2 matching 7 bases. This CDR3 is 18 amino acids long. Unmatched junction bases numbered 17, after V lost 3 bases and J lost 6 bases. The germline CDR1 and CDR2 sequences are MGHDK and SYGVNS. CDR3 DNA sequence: TGTGCCAGCAGTGATTCAACGGGAGGCGGGAGATTCAGCAATGAGCAGTTCTTC. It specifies CASSDSTGGGRFSNEQFF.